The clone carrying this T cell receptor (beta chain) has a single count. This record belongs to a study of blood T cell repertoires in COVID-19. Clones were sequenced by immunoSEQ multiplex PCR, and TCRdb holds only the in-frame ones, with some missing. Among 200,000 to 300,000 clones listed, roughly 82% were seen once. The specimen was peripheral blood. The receptor was derived from an elderly woman with COVID-19, enrolled during active disease.

The CDR3 sequence: CAWSGGSSYNEQFF. The CDR3 DNA follows: TGTGCCTGGAGTGGAGGGAGCTCCTACAATGAGCAGTTCTTC. V is TRBV30 and J is TRBJ2-1; TRBD2 is a possible D gene (5 bases). This CDR3 region has 14 residues. CDR1 GTSNPN and CDR2 SVGIG come from the germline V gene (reference sequence). V dropped 1 base and J dropped 0 bases, with 7 bases sitting between them.